This T cell receptor (beta chain) was captured in a study of blood T cell repertoires in COVID-19. Study summary: Sources were T cells, B-cell-depleted T cells, or PBMCs; the material itself was cDNA or gDNA.

The germline V gene encodes CDR1 MNHEY and CDR2 SMNVEV (reference sequence). The CDR3 covers 13 residues. Trimming removed 5 bases at V and 2 bases at J, with 9 bases between. Original processing notes: Reference gene primer amplification in the assay estimated nucleated cell counts. The table came from immunoSEQ multiplex PCR; TCRdb's copy has only in-frame clones and leaves some out. V and J calls plus clone size are reproduced from that table; the DNA served to infer D and trimming. Here the sample spans around 130,000 clones, roughly 71% being singletons. The source is a man older than 75 with acute or convalescent COVID-19. What was sequenced was peripheral blood. The chain employs TRBV27 and TRBJ1-2; weak D call: TRBD1 (5 bases). CDR3 DNA: TGTGCCAGCAGTAGGGGAGGGAACTATGGCTACACCTTC. Its translation is CASSRGGNYGYTF.